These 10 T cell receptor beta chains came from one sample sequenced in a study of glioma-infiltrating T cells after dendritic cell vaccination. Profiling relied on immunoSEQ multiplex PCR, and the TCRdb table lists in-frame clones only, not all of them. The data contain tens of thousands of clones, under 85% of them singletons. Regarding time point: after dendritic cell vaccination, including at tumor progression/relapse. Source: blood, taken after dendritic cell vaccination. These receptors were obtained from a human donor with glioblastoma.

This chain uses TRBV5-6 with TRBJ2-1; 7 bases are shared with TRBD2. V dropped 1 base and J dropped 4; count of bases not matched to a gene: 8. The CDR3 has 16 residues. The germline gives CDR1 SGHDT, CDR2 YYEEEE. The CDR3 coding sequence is TGTGCCAGCAGCTTGCCGGGACTAACCCTGTACAATGAGCAGTTCTTC. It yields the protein CASSLPGLTLYNEQFF.

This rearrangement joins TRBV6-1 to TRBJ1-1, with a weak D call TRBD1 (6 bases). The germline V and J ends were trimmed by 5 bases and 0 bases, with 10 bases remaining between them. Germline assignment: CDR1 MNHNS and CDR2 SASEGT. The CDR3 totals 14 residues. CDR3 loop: CASSPRTVNTEAFF. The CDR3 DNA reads TGTGCCAGCAGTCCTAGGACAGTGAACACTGAAGCTTTCTTT.

The CDR3 bases are TGTGCCAGCAGCTTAGCTTCACTAGCGGGGTACGAGCAGTACTTC. Translation gives CASSLASLAGYEQYF. The chain couples TRBV7-2 to TRBJ2-7, with 10 bases fitting TRBD2. Germline V CDR1 and CDR2: SGHTA, FQGNSA. The J segment lost 4 bases and the V segment lost 0 bases, leaving 3 bases of the junction unmatched. This CDR3 has 15 residues.

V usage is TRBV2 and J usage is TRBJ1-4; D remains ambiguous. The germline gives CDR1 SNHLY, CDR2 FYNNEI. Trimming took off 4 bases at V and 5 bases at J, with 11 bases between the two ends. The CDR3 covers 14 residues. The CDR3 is CASSVGQANEKLFF. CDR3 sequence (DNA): TGTGCCAGCAGTGTGGGCCAGGCAAATGAAAAACTGTTTTTT.

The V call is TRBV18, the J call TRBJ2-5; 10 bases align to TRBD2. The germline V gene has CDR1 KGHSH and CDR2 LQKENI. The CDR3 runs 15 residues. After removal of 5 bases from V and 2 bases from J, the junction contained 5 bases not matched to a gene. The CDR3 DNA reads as TGTGCCAGCTCATTGGGACTAGCGTCGCAAGAGACCCAGTACTTC. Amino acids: CASSLGLASQETQYF.

CDR3 region: CASGRGQETQYF. The CDR3 nucleotides read TGTGCCAGCGGCAGGGGCCAAGAGACCCAGTACTTC. The chain combines TRBV7-9 with TRBJ2-5, with D maybe TRBD1 (6 bases). Germline V gene sequence: CDR1 SEHNR, CDR2 FQNEAQ (reference sequence). This CDR3 has 12 residues. Deletions cut 8 bases from V and 1 base from J, with 8 bases between.

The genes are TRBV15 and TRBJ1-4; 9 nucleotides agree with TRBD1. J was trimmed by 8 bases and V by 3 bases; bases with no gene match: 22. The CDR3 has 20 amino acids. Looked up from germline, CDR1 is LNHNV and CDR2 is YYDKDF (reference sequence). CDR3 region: CATSSRRPGQGKSGREKLFF. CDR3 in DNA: TGTGCCACCAGCAGCCGACGACCGGGACAGGGAAAATCTGGTCGCGAAAAACTGTTTTTT. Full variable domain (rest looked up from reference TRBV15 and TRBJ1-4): DAMVIQNPRYQVTQFGKPVTLSCSQTLNHNVMYWYQQKSSQAPKLLFHYYDKDFNNEADTPDNFQSRRPNTSFCFLDIRSPGLGDTAMYLCATSSRRPGQGKSGREKLFFGSGTQLSVL.

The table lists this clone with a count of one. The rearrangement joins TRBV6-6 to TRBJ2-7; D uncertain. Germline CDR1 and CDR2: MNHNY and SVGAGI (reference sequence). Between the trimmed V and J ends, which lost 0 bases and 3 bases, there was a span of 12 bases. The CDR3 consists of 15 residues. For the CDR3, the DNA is TGTGCCAGCAGTTACTCGGGCAAAACGAACTACGAGCAGTACTTC. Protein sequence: CASSYSGKTNYEQYF.

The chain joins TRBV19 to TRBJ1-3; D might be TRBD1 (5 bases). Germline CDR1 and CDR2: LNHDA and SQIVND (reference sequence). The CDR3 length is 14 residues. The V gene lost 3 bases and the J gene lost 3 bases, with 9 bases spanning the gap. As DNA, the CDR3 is TGTGCCAGTAGTATCGGGGGTGATGGAAACACCATATATTTT. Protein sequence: CASSIGGDGNTIYF.

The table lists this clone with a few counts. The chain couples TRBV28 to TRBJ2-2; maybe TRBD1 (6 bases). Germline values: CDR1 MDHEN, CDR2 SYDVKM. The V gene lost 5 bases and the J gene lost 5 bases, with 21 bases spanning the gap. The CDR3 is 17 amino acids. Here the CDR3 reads CASSHSNRVRRTGELFF. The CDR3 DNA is TGTGCCAGCAGTCATAGCAACAGGGTGAGGAGGACCGGGGAGCTGTTTTTT.